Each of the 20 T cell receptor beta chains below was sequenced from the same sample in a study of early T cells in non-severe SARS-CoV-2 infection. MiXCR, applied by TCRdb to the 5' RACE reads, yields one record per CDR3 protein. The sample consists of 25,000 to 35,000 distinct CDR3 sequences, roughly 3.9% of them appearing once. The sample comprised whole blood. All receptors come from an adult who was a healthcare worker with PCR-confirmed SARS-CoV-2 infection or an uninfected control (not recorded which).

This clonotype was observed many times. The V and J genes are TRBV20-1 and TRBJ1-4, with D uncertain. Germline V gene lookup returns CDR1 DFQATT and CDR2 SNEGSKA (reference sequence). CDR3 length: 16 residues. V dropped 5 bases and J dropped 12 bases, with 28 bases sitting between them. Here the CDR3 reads CSARTYGGVRVGQLFF. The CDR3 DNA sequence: TGCAGTGCTCGAACTTACGGCGGGGTTAGGGTTGGGCAACTGTTTTTT.

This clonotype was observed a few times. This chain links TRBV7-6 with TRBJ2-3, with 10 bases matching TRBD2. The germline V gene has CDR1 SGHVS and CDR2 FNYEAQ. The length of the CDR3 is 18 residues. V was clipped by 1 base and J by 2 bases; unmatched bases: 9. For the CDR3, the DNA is TGTGCCAGCAGCTTAGGACTAGCGGGCCGCCCGTACACAGATACGCAGTATTTT. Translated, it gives CASSLGLAGRPYTDTQYF.

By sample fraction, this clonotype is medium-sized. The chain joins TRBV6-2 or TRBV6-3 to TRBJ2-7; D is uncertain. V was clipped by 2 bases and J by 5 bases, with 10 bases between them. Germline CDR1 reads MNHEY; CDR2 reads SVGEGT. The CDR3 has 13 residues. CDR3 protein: CASSYVASHEQYF. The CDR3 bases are TGTGCCAGCAGTTACGTTGCTTCCCACGAGCAGTACTTC.

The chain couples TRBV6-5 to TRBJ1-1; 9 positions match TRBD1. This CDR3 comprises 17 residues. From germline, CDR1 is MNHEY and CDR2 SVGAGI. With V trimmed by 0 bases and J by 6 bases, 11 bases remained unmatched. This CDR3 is CASSYSHGTGFNPEAFF. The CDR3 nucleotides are TGTGCCAGCAGTTACTCCCATGGGACAGGGTTTAACCCTGAAGCTTTCTTT.

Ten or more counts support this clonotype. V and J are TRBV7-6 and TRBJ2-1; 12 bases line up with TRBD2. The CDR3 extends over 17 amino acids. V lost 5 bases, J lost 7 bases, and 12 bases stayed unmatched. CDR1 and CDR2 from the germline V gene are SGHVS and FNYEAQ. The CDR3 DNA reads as TGTGCCAGCAGCCATCCGGGACTAGCGGGCGGGGCGAATGAGCAGTTCTTC. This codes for CASSHPGLAGGANEQFF.

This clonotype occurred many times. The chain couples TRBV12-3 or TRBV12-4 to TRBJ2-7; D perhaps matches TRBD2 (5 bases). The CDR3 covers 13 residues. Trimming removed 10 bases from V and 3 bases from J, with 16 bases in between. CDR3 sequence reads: CATSLREYYEQYF. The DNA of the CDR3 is TGTGCCACCTCCCTCCGGGAATACTACGAGCAGTACTTC.

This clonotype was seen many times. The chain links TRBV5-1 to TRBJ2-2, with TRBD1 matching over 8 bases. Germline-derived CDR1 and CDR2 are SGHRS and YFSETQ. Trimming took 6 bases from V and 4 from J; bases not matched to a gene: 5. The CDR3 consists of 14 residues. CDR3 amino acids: CASKLQGVTGELFF. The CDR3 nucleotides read TGCGCCAGCAAGCTACAGGGGGTCACCGGGGAGCTGTTTTTT.

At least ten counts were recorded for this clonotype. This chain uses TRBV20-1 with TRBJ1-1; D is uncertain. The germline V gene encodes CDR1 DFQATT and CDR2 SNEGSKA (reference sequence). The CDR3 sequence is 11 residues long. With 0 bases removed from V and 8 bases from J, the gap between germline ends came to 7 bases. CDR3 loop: CSAREHEEAFF. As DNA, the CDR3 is TGCAGTGCTAGAGAACACGAGGAAGCTTTCTTT.

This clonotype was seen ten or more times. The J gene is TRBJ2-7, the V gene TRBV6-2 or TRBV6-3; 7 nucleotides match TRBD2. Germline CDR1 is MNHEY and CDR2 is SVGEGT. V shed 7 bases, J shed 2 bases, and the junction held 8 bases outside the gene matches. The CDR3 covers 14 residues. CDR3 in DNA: TGTGCCAGCACTTCGACTAGCCTTACCTACGAGCAGTACTTC. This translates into CASTSTSLTYEQYF.

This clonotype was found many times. The CDR3 reads CASSEGTATNSPLHF. The DNA of the CDR3 is TGCGCCAGCAGTGAGGGGACAGCCACTAATTCACCCCTCCACTTT. The chain has TRBV10-2 and TRBJ1-6; TRBD1 aligns across 7 bases. This CDR3 has 15 amino acids. V gave up 2 bases and J gave up 6 bases; unmatched junction bases: 4. Germline CDR1 is WSHSY and CDR2 is SAAADI.

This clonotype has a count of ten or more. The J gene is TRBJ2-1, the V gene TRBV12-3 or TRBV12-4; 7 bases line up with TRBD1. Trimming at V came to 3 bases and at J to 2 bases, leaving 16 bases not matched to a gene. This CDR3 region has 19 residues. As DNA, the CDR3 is TGTGCCAGCAGTTTGGAAGGGGGCAGACCGAGGGGAACCTACAATGAGCAGTTCTTC. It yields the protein CASSLEGGRPRGTYNEQFF.

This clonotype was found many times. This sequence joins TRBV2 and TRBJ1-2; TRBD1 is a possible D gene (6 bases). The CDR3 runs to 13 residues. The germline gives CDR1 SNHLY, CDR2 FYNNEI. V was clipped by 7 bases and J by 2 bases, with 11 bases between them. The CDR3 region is CASNGQLNYGYTF. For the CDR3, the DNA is TGTGCCAGCAACGGACAGTTGAACTATGGCTACACCTTC. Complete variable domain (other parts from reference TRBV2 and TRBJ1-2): EPEVTQTPSHQVTQMGQEVILRCVPISNHLYFYWYRQILGQKVEFLVSFYNNEISEKSEIFDDQFSVERPDGSNFTLKIRSTKLEDSAMYFCASNGQLNYGYTFGSGTRLTVV.

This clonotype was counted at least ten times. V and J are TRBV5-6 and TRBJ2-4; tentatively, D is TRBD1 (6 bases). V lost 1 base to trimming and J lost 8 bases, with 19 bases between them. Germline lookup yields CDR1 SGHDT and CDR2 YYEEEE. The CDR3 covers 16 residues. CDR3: CASSLLGRGAVDIQYF. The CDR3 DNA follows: TGTGCCAGCAGCTTGCTTGGCAGGGGCGCAGTAGACATTCAGTACTTC.

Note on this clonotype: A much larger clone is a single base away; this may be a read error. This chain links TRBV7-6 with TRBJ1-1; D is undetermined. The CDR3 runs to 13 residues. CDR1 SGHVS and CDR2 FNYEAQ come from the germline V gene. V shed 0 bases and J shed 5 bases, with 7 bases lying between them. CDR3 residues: CASSLAEETEAFF. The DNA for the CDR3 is TGTGCCAGCAGCTTAGCAGAGGAGACTGAAGCTTTCTTT.

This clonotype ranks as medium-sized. Here the CDR3 DNA reads TGCAGCCTGGGCAACTCACCCCTCCACTTT. It is translated as CSLGNSPLHF. The gene calls are TRBV29-1 and TRBJ1-6, with D hard to call. With 8 bases removed from V and 10 bases from J, the gap between germline ends came to 9 bases. Germline CDR1 SQVTM, CDR2 ANQGSEA. CDR3 length equals 10 residues.

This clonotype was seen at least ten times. The CDR3: CASGMTGDTQYF. CDR3 DNA: TGCGCCAGCGGCATGACGGGAGATACGCAGTATTTT. The V gene is TRBV5-1, the J gene TRBJ2-3, with D unresolved. The CDR3 has 12 amino acids. The V end was cut by 7 bases, the J end by 5 bases, with 11 bases between. Germline-derived CDR1 and CDR2 are SGHRS and YFSETQ.

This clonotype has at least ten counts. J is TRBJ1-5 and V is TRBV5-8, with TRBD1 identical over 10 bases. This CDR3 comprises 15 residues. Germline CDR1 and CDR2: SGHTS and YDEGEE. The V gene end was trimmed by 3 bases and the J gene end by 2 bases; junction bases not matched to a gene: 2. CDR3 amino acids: CASSSGTGGNQPQHF. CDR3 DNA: TGTGCCAGCAGCTCCGGGACAGGGGGCAATCAGCCCCAGCATTTT.

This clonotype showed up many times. In DNA, the CDR3 is TGCAGTGCTAGTGTAGTAGCCAAAAACATTCAGTACTTC. It translates to CSASVVAKNIQYF. The chain couples TRBV20-1 to TRBJ2-4; D is undetermined. This CDR3 spans 13 amino acids. Germline assignment: CDR1 DFQATT and CDR2 SNEGSKA (reference sequence). V was shortened by 3 bases and J by 0 bases, with 6 bases between the two germline ends.

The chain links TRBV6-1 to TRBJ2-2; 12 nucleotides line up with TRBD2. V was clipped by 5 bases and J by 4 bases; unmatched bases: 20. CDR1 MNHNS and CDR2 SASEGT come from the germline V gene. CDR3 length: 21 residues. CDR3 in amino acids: CASSPRTGPLAGGPGTGELFF. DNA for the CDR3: TGTGCCAGCAGTCCCCGGACAGGACCGCTAGCGGGGGGGCCGGGCACCGGGGAGCTGTTTTTT.

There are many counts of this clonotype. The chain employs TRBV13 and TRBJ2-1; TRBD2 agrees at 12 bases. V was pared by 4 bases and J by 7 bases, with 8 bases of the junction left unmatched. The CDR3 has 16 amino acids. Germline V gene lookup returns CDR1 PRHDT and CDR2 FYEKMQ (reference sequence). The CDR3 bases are TGTGCCAGCAGCTCCCCTAGCGGGAGGGCCGGGAATGAGCAGTTCTTC. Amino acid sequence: CASSSPSGRAGNEQFF.